The sequence of this T cell receptor beta chain was determined in a study of shared clonotypes between healthy human individuals. Here immunoSEQ multiplex PCR was the method, and the copy in TCRdb shows in-frame clones only, minus some. This sample has about 700,000 clones, with roughly 70% found just once. Germline assignment: CDR1 SQVTM and CDR2 ANQGSEA. This CDR3 is built from 14 residues. The V end was cut by 5 bases, the J end by 4 bases, with 14 bases between. The genes are TRBV29-1 and TRBJ2-2; a weak D match, TRBD1 (6 bases). The sequenced sample was memory CD4+ T cells sorted from blood. Subset here: CD45RA-negative fraction. The TCR sequence derives from a young woman in good health. The CDR3 DNA sequence: TGCAGCGTTAACACAGGGCAGGGCACCGGGGAGCTGTTTTTT. This sequence encodes CSVNTGQGTGELFF.